These T cell receptor beta chains were read from a single sample in a study of blood T cell repertoires in COVID-19. Measured with immunoSEQ multiplex PCR; TCRdb has only the in-frame clones, and not every one. The sample shows approximately 250,000 clones, approximately 80% of them seen only once. Sequences were obtained from PBMCs or T cells enriched from blood (not recorded which). These receptors were collected from a man aged 40-50 years who had recovered from COVID-19. Each CDR3 is given with its conserved first and last residue. The D gene is left open where the match is weak. A clone size is listed for some rows: how often the clone was seen (once, few, many), or a class if it is expanded.

D gene: .; V gene: TRBV5-4; J gene: TRBJ1-4; clone size: once; CDR3 protein: CASSLAGVEEKLFF; CDR3 DNA: TGTGCCAGCAGCTTGGCAGGGGTTGAAGAAAAACTGTTTTTT
D gene: TRBD1; V gene: TRBV11-3; J gene: TRBJ2-3; clone size: .; CDR3 protein: CASSRDRGTDTQYF; CDR3 DNA: TGTGCCAGCAGCCGGGACAGGGGCACAGATACGCAGTATTTT
D gene: .; V gene: TRBV19; J gene: TRBJ1-5; clone size: .; CDR3 protein: CASSSGQISNQPQHF; CDR3 DNA: TGTGCCAGTAGTTCAGGACAGATTAGCAATCAGCCCCAGCATTTT
D gene: .; V gene: TRBV4-3; J gene: TRBJ1-5; clone size: .; CDR3 protein: CASSQEGWRGNQPQHF; CDR3 DNA: TGCGCCAGCAGCCAGGAGGGGTGGAGGGGCAATCAGCCCCAGCATTTT
D gene: .; V gene: TRBV7-2; J gene: TRBJ1-5; clone size: few; CDR3 protein: CASSLLSDQPQHF; CDR3 DNA: TGTGCCAGCAGCTTACTTTCAGATCAGCCCCAGCATTTT
D gene: .; V gene: TRBV30; J gene: TRBJ1-4; clone size: .; CDR3 protein: CAWSVPRDLGSEKLFF; CDR3 DNA: TGTGCCTGGAGTGTCCCCCGTGACCTTGGGAGTGAAAAACTGTTTTTT
D gene: TRBD1; V gene: TRBV10-3; J gene: TRBJ1-5; clone size: .; CDR3 protein: CAISPTGGNQPQHF; CDR3 DNA: TGTGCCATCAGCCCGACAGGGGGCAATCAGCCCCAGCATTTT
D gene: .; V gene: TRBV29-1; J gene: TRBJ2-3; clone size: .; CDR3 protein: CSVEDRSTSTDTQYF; CDR3 DNA: TGCAGCGTTGAAGATCGGTCCACTAGCACAGATACGCAGTATTTT
D gene: TRBD1; V gene: TRBV5-1; J gene: TRBJ2-7; clone size: .; CDR3 protein: CASRERTGGEQYF; CDR3 DNA: TGCGCCAGCCGAGAGAGGACAGGAGGCGAGCAGTACTTC
D gene: TRBD2; V gene: TRBV5-1; J gene: TRBJ2-1; clone size: .; CDR3 protein: CASSLAGGNNEQFF; CDR3 DNA: TGCGCCAGCAGCTTGGCGGGGGGTAACAATGAGCAGTTCTTC
D gene: TRBD1; V gene: TRBV18; J gene: TRBJ2-2; clone size: .; CDR3 protein: CASSPLGQRNTGELFF; CDR3 DNA: TGTGCCAGCTCACCCTTGGGACAGCGGAACACCGGGGAGCTGTTTTTT
D gene: TRBD2; V gene: TRBV9; J gene: TRBJ2-7; clone size: .; CDR3 protein: CASSAFEAGGRSEQYF; CDR3 DNA: TGTGCCAGCAGCGCCTTTGAAGCGGGAGGCCGTAGCGAGCAGTACTTC
D gene: .; V gene: TRBV3-1/TRBV3-2; J gene: TRBJ1-1; clone size: .; CDR3 protein: CASSRQGGGTEAFF; CDR3 DNA: TGTGCCAGCAGCCGCCAGGGCGGGGGCACTGAAGCTTTCTTT
D gene: .; V gene: TRBV19; J gene: TRBJ1-6; clone size: .; CDR3 protein: CASSIDGGAGSPLHF; CDR3 DNA: TGTGCCAGTAGTATAGATGGGGGGGCTGGATCACCCCTCCACTTT
D gene: TRBD1; V gene: TRBV23-1; J gene: TRBJ2-5; clone size: .; CDR3 protein: CASSQKTGRGQGAPGETQYF; CDR3 DNA: TGCGCCAGCAGTCAAAAAACTGGGCGGGGACAGGGGGCGCCGGGAGAGACCCAGTACTTC
D gene: .; V gene: TRBV5-8; J gene: TRBJ1-5; clone size: .; CDR3 protein: CASSLLVGGRNQPQHF; CDR3 DNA: TGTGCCAGCAGCTTGTTAGTGGGGGGAAGGAATCAGCCCCAGCATTTT
D gene: .; V gene: TRBV7-7; J gene: TRBJ1-5; clone size: .; CDR3 protein: CASSLRVDQPQHF; CDR3 DNA: TGTGCCAGCAGCTTAAGAGTGGATCAGCCCCAGCATTTT
D gene: .; V gene: TRBV7-2; J gene: TRBJ2-2; clone size: .; CDR3 protein: CASSLARVGGELFF; CDR3 DNA: TGTGCCAGCAGCTTAGCGAGGGTCGGCGGGGAGCTGTTTTTT
D gene: TRBD1; V gene: TRBV7-9; J gene: TRBJ1-1; clone size: .; CDR3 protein: CASSYNDRVGTEAFF; CDR3 DNA: TGTGCCAGCAGCTACAACGACAGGGTAGGAACTGAAGCTTTCTTT
D gene: TRBD2; V gene: TRBV9; J gene: TRBJ2-2; clone size: once; CDR3 protein: CASSEGLAGVSDTGELFF; CDR3 DNA: TGTGCCAGCAGCGAAGGACTAGCGGGAGTCTCAGACACCGGGGAGCTGTTTTTT
D gene: TRBD2; V gene: TRBV14; J gene: TRBJ2-3; clone size: few; CDR3 protein: CASSQDPRGVGGDTQYF; CDR3 DNA: TGTGCCAGCAGCCAAGATCCGCGGGGGGTAGGTGGGGATACGCAGTATTTT
D gene: TRBD2; V gene: TRBV4-1; J gene: TRBJ2-1; clone size: few; CDR3 protein: CASSQLWLAGNNEQFF; CDR3 DNA: TGCGCCAGCAGCCAACTGTGGCTAGCGGGCAACAATGAGCAGTTCTTC
D gene: .; V gene: TRBV2; J gene: TRBJ1-2; clone size: .; CDR3 protein: CATVQGREGYTF; CDR3 DNA: TGTGCCACTGTTCAAGGACGGGAAGGCTACACCTTC
D gene: .; V gene: TRBV7-3; J gene: TRBJ1-1; clone size: .; CDR3 protein: CASSLVRAGGAFF; CDR3 DNA: TGTGCCAGCAGCTTAGTTCGTGCGGGGGGAGCTTTCTTT
D gene: .; V gene: TRBV24-1; J gene: TRBJ1-5; clone size: many; CDR3 protein: CATSDGDSNQPQHF; CDR3 DNA: TGTGCCACCAGTGACGGAGATAGCAATCAGCCCCAGCATTTT
D gene: .; V gene: TRBV5-6; J gene: TRBJ2-7; clone size: .; CDR3 protein: CASSPQVRQERDNEQYF; CDR3 DNA: TGTGCCAGCAGCCCTCAAGTCCGGCAGGAAAGAGACAACGAGCAGTACTTC
D gene: .; V gene: TRBV4-2; J gene: TRBJ2-5; clone size: .; CDR3 protein: CASSHGLRETQYF; CDR3 DNA: TGTGCCAGCAGCCACGGACTAAGGGAGACCCAGTACTTC
D gene: .; V gene: TRBV5-5; J gene: TRBJ2-7; clone size: few; CDR3 protein: CASSLVGSGEQYF; CDR3 DNA: TGTGCCAGCAGCTTGGTGGGGAGCGGCGAGCAGTACTTC
D gene: TRBD2; V gene: TRBV6-2/TRBV6-3; J gene: TRBJ2-1; clone size: .; CDR3 protein: CASSQIVSSGANEQFF; CDR3 DNA: TGTGCCAGCAGTCAGATCGTGTCTAGCGGGGCGAATGAGCAGTTCTTC
D gene: .; V gene: TRBV7-3; J gene: TRBJ1-1; clone size: .; CDR3 protein: CASSQRTAAHSEAFF; CDR3 DNA: TGTGCCAGCAGCCAGAGGACAGCCGCGCATTCTGAAGCTTTCTTT
D gene: .; V gene: TRBV6-5; J gene: TRBJ1-1; clone size: .; CDR3 protein: CASSYRGGTEAFF; CDR3 DNA: TGTGCCAGCAGTTACAGAGGAGGGACTGAAGCTTTCTTT
D gene: TRBD2; V gene: TRBV7-9; J gene: TRBJ2-7; clone size: .; CDR3 protein: CASSSPTSGSHEQYF; CDR3 DNA: TGTGCCAGCAGCTCCCCGACTAGCGGGAGCCACGAGCAGTACTTC
D gene: TRBD2; V gene: TRBV7-2; J gene: TRBJ2-1; clone size: few; CDR3 protein: CASSRNIGASGVNNEQFF; CDR3 DNA: TGTGCCAGCAGCCGTAACATAGGGGCTAGCGGGGTAAACAATGAGCAGTTCTTC
D gene: .; V gene: TRBV20-1; J gene: TRBJ1-3; clone size: .; CDR3 protein: CSASISQGGMTIYF; CDR3 DNA: TGCAGTGCTAGTATCAGTCAGGGAGGAATGACCATATATTTT
D gene: TRBD1; V gene: TRBV7-2; J gene: TRBJ1-6; clone size: .; CDR3 protein: CASSLFSTGRSYNSPLHF; CDR3 DNA: TGTGCCAGCAGCTTATTTTCGACAGGGAGGTCCTATAATTCACCCCTCCACTTT
D gene: .; V gene: TRBV5-1; J gene: TRBJ2-3; clone size: .; CDR3 protein: CASSFGGRTDTQYF; CDR3 DNA: TGCGCCAGCAGCTTCGGGGGTCGCACAGATACGCAGTATTTT
D gene: TRBD1; V gene: TRBV2; J gene: TRBJ1-3; clone size: .; CDR3 protein: CASSAYRGTGNTIYF; CDR3 DNA: TGTGCCAGCAGTGCATACAGGGGAACTGGAAACACCATATATTTT
D gene: .; V gene: TRBV30; J gene: TRBJ1-1; clone size: few; CDR3 protein: CAWSVPKTRGRAFF; CDR3 DNA: TGTGCCTGGAGTGTACCTAAGACCCGGGGAAGAGCTTTCTTT
D gene: .; V gene: TRBV28; J gene: TRBJ2-3; clone size: .; CDR3 protein: CASSFWSQGTDTQYF; CDR3 DNA: TGTGCCAGCAGTTTTTGGTCACAGGGCACAGATACGCAGTATTTT
D gene: TRBD1; V gene: TRBV6-5; J gene: TRBJ2-7; clone size: .; CDR3 protein: CASRGFGTASYEQYF; CDR3 DNA: TGTGCCAGCAGAGGGTTTGGGACAGCCTCCTACGAGCAGTACTTC
D gene: TRBD2; V gene: TRBV20-1; J gene: TRBJ2-7; clone size: .; CDR3 protein: CSASAGLAGIYEQYF; CDR3 DNA: TGCAGTGCTAGTGCGGGACTAGCGGGGATCTACGAGCAGTACTTC
D gene: .; V gene: TRBV6-6; J gene: TRBJ2-1; clone size: .; CDR3 protein: CASSPRHTGTGYNEQFF; CDR3 DNA: TGTGCCAGCAGTCCTAGACACACAGGAACGGGTTACAATGAGCAGTTCTTC